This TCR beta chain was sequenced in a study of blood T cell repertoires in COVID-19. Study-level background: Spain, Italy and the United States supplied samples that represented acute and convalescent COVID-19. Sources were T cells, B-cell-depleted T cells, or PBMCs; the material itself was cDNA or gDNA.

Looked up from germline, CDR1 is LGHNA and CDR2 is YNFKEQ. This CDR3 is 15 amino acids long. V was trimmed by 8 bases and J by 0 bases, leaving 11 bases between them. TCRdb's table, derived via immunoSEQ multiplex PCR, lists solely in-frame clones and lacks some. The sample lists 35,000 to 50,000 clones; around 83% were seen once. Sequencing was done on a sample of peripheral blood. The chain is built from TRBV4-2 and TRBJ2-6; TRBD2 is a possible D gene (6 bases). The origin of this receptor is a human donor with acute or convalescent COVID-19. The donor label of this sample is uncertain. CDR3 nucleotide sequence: TGTGCCAGCCGTTGGGACTCCTCTGGGGCCAACGTCCTGACTTTC. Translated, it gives CASRWDSSGANVLTF.